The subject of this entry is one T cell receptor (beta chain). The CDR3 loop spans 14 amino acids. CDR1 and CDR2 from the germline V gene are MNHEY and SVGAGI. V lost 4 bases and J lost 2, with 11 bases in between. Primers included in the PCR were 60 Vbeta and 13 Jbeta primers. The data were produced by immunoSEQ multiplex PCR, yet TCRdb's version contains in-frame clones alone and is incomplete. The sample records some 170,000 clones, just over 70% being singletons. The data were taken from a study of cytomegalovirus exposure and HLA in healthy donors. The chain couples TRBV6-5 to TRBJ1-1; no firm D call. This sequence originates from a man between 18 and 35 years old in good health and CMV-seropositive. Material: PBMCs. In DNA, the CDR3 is TGTGCCAGCAGTTCCCTAACTCAAAACACTGAAGCTTTCTTT. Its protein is CASSSLTQNTEAFF.